This TCR beta chain was identified in a study of CD4 T cells in relation to SARS-CoV-2 and coronaviruses (dated by TCRdb to about 2021). For the study in its entirety: In the ViraFEST assay, PBMCs were cultured with antigen for ten to eleven days, after which TCR beta CDR3s were sequenced to identify clonal expansions specific to the antigen. An HIV-1 Nef peptide pool or a culture without peptide was used as the negative reference condition. Using patient-derived lymphoblastoid cell lines, the shared crossreactive spike epitopes were mapped to their HLA restriction. The study assessed, at the TCR clonotype level, memory CD4+ T cell crossreactivity between SARS-CoV-2 and common cold coronavirus spike proteins. The Adaptive Biotechnologies TCR-sequencing kit was used for samples from a few pre-COVID donors and for the naive versus memory experiments, whereas the other data were Illumina-based. A different, Illumina-based TCR-beta assay was used to sequence expansion assays from other donors in the study. Overall results and qualifications from the work: In about 60% of donors, memory CD4+ clonotypes turned up that crossrecognized SARS-CoV-2 and at least one common cold coronavirus spike. Because the crossreactivity analysis focused on spike protein, crossreactivity against other viral proteins was not assessed. Compared with monoreactive clones, crossreactive clones had significantly weaker SARS-CoV-2-driven expansion, a result consistent with antigenic imprinting. Small numbers of patients and of tested TCRs were a limitation of the study. No donor contributed both pre-pandemic and post-infection samples, which limited tracing the source of pre-existing responses.

The CDR3 runs 18 amino acids, cysteine and phenylalanine included. Solely the CDR3 DNA is kept, with 54 bases framed from the first base. A distance of 27 bases separates the germline ends of V and J, which lose 4 bases and 5 bases respectively. In the germline V gene, CDR1 corresponds to SNHLY and CDR2 to FYNNEI. Libraries were prepared through the immunoSEQ multiplex PCR assay. The published analysis was carried out like this. During preprocessing, nonproductive sequences were removed, along with CDR3s that did not begin with C, did not end with F or W, or were shorter than 7 amino acids. Antigen-specific clonotypes were called with the MANAFEST web app, based on expansion relative to reference and other culture wells. A clone was considered positive if significant expansion relative to the reference culture was observed in 2 of 3 replicate wells at an FDR below 0.05. Positive clones also required significant expansion versus all other tandem wells and an odds ratio above 5. CDR3 homology was measured as pairwise Levenshtein distance, computed with the stringdist R package after trimming three terminal residues from each end. Here the immuneACCESS table is served through TCRdb, limited to in-frame sequences with V and J called. Missing clones are a known gap in these copies; in checked studies unresolved V genes cover under half, and the rest lacks a known reason. V, J and clone size were drawn from that table, and D and trimming were deduced from the DNA. The table for this sample lists 16,000 or so clones; roughly 82% of them were counted only once. The ten largest account for about 40% of the sample.

As to this clone: Its specific antigen is unknown. It has no much larger one-base neighbor in the sample; base qualities were not kept.

CD4+ T cells from unexposed donors were collected before the COVID-19 pandemic (2011-2018). The EasySep CD4+ T cell isolation kit was used to isolate CD4+ T cells once the cultures had run for roughly 10 days. As cell number allowed, CD4+ T cells from unexposed donors were tested for reactivity to SARS-CoV-2 S and N and to four common cold coronavirus spike pools. Each well received about 2 million PBMCs, cultured in IMDM supplemented with about 5.4% human AB serum and roughly 10 IU/ml IL-2. Half of the culture medium was replaced with fresh IL-2-containing medium on days 3 and 7. Triplicate replicate wells were generally used for each peptide culture condition. Leukapheresis product for the unexposed donors was purchased commercially. Ficoll-Paque PLUS gradient centrifugation was used to isolate PBMCs from either whole blood or leukapheresis product. The PBMCs went either fresh into the expansion assay or into cryopreservation at -140 degrees C. The QIAamp Micro DNA Kit was used to extract genomic DNA from the CD4+ T cells.

Input material: CD4+ T cells from PBMCs, cultured in vitro. This TCR derives from a human donor in good health. The V gene is TRBV2 and the J gene is TRBJ2-7; TRBD2 is a weak D gene call, 5 bases matching. Here the CDR3 is given as CASSVPLVWPPRHNEQYF. The DNA sequence is TGTGCCAGCAGTGTACCACTAGTTTGGCCCCCTAGACACAACGAGCAGTACTTC.